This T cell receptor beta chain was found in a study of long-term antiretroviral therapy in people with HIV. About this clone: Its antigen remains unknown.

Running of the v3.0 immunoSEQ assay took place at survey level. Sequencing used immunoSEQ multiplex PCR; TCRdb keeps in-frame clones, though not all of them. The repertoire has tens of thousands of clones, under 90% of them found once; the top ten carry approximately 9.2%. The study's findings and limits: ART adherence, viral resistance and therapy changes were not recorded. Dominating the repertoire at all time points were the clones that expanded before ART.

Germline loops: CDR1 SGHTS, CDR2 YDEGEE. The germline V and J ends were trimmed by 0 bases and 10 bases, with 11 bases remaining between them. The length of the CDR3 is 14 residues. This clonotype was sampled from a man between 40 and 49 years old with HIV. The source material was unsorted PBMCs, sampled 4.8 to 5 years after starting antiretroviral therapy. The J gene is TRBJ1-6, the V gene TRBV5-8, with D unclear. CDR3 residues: CASSLVDPGSPLHF. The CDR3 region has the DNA TGTGCCAGCAGCTTGGTTGACCCTGGGTCACCCCTCCACTTT.